This TCR beta chain was observed in a study of CD4+ T cells in melanoma. Study findings and constraints: A reported correlation linked neoantigen-specific CD4+ T cells to CD8+, macrophage and B cell function.

This table comes from immunoSEQ multiplex PCR, and its TCRdb copy is limited to in-frame clones, with some not included. This sample yields over 100,000 clones, of which about nine tenths are seen a single time; 3.3% belongs to the top ten. About this clone: Its matching antigen is unknown.

The germline gives CDR1 SGHVS, CDR2 FQNEAQ. The trim removed 7 bases at V and 6 bases at J, leaving 8 bases unmatched. This CDR3 contains 14 residues. This TCR was recovered from a human donor with melanoma. Sequenced input: peripheral blood. The V and J genes are TRBV7-8 and TRBJ2-1, with 8 bases identical to TRBD1. CDR3 bases: TGTGCCAGCACCCCGCAGGGGGCAAGCAATGAGCAGTTCTTC. It translates to CASTPQGASNEQFF.